The subject of this entry is one T cell receptor (beta chain). The sample comes from a study of blood T cell repertoires in COVID-19. About the study: Samples came from the United States, Italy and Spain, spanning acute and convalescent COVID-19. From T cells, B-cell-depleted T cells, or PBMCs came the material, which was cDNA or gDNA.

Profiled with immunoSEQ multiplex PCR; TCRdb holds only in-frame clones, not every one. The sample carries over 90,000 clones, roughly 87% recorded once. Losses at the gene ends were 2 bases for V and 4 bases for J; bases not matched to a gene: 1. CDR3 length: 13 residues. The germline V gene encodes CDR1 SGHRS and CDR2 YFSETQ. The chain combines TRBV5-1 with TRBJ1-2; 8 bases map to TRBD1. The sample was peripheral blood. The receptor was isolated from a human donor in a cohort sampled during active COVID-19. CDR3 sequence reads: CASSFGQGYGYTF. The CDR3 bases are TGCGCCAGCAGCTTTGGACAGGGCTATGGCTACACCTTC.